This TCR beta chain was sequenced in a study of blood T cell repertoires in COVID-19. Background on the study: T cells, B-cell-depleted T cells, or PBMCs supplied cDNA or gDNA.

Per the germline V gene, CDR1 is SGHKS and CDR2 is YYEKEE (reference sequence). Trimming pared 4 bases from V and 6 bases from J, leaving 17 bases between. The CDR3 has 15 residues. Original methodology: How many nucleated cells were present was estimated from reference gene primer amplification. The table came from immunoSEQ multiplex PCR; TCRdb's copy has only in-frame clones and leaves some out. V and J calls plus clone size are reproduced from that table; the DNA served to infer D and trimming. The sample carries under 80,000 clones, approximately 84% recorded once. The source of this sequence is a human donor in a cohort sampled during active COVID-19. Specimen: peripheral blood. This rearrangement joins TRBV5-5 to TRBJ1-5; unclear D gene. This CDR3 reads CASSPGFGMSQPQHF. The CDR3 nucleotides read TGTGCCAGCAGCCCCGGGTTTGGAATGAGTCAGCCCCAGCATTTT.